This T cell receptor (beta chain) was retrieved from a study of response to subunit inactivated influenza vaccine. Study results and limitations: The authors proposed limited new T cell recruitment per seasonal influenza vaccination.

CDR3 length: 14 amino acids. The germline CDR1 and CDR2 sequences are SGHTA and FQGNSA. Trimming stripped 5 bases from V and 2 bases from J, with 9 bases between. On this clonotype: What it recognizes is unknown.

TCRdb fed the RT-PCR reads into MiXCR, producing one record per CDR3 protein. The table includes just over 300,000 distinct CDR3 sequences, roughly 22% detected once. The chain uses TRBV7-2 and TRBJ2-2; D ambiguous. The TCR sequence derives from a man aged 50 to 75 who received an inactivated influenza vaccine. Sequences were derived from PBMCs from blood, sampled about 20 months after vaccination. CDR3 residues: CASSAEQNTGELFF. CDR3 coding DNA: TGTGCCAGCAGCGCCGAACAAAACACCGGGGAGCTGTTTTTT.